These 5 T cell receptor beta chains were all obtained from the same sample, sequenced in a study of T cells in Graves' hyperthyroidism and ophthalmopathy. RNA transcripts yielded amplified TCR beta CDR3 regions. First-round RT-PCR targeting the TCR CDR3 was performed with the HTBI primer set. TCRdb itself ran the multiplex PCR reads through MiXCR, one entry per CDR3 protein. This table has some 580,000 distinct CDR3 sequences, about 16% appearing once. Sample: blood. The receptors shown here come from a woman in her forties with Graves' ophthalmopathy.

This clonotype was counted many times. This sequence joins TRBV28 and TRBJ2-3; 7 positions match TRBD2. Germline loops: CDR1 MDHEN, CDR2 SYDVKM. V was clipped by 3 bases and J by 2 bases; unmatched bases: 2. CDR3 length equals 14 residues. Here the CDR3 reads CASSLAGDTDTQYF. In nucleotides, the CDR3 is TGTGCCAGCAGTTTGGCGGGGGACACAGATACGCAGTATTTT.

The chain recombines TRBV20-1 with TRBJ1-1; a possible D gene is TRBD1 (6 bases). CDR3 length: 16 amino acids. Looked up from germline, CDR1 is DFQATT and CDR2 is SNEGSKA (reference sequence). V lost 5 bases to trimming and J lost 4 bases, with 23 bases between them. The CDR3 nucleotides read TGCAGTGCTTTACCCTGGAGGGGGGGCCGAGGCACTGAAGCTTTCTTT. Amino acid sequence: CSALPWRGGRGTEAFF.

This chain's CDR3 is CATSRDGTSSDTQYF. CDR3 in DNA: TGTGCCACCAGCAGAGATGGGACTAGCTCAGATACGCAGTATTTT. This chain links TRBV15 with TRBJ2-3; 9 bases fit TRBD2. This CDR3 contains 15 residues. V was pared by 0 bases and J by 4 bases, with 2 bases of the junction left unmatched. Germline V gene sequence: CDR1 LNHNV, CDR2 YYDKDF (reference sequence).

There are many counts of this clonotype. The chain is built from TRBV6-1 and TRBJ2-5; TRBD2 matches at 7 bases. CDR3 length equals 14 residues. The germline V gene encodes CDR1 MNHNS and CDR2 SASEGT. V shed 8 bases, J shed 4 bases, and the junction held 10 bases outside the gene matches. CDR3 DNA sequence: TGTGCCAGCTCCTCGCCGACTAGCCCAGAGACCCAGTACTTC. It translates to CASSSPTSPETQYF.

The chain combines TRBV4-1 with TRBJ1-5; maybe TRBD1 (5 bases). Looked up from germline, CDR1 is MGHRA and CDR2 is YSYEKL. Trimming stripped 2 bases from V and 7 bases from J, with 15 bases between. The CDR3 runs 15 residues. In DNA form, the CDR3 reads TGCGCCAGCAGCCAATCGGAGGGGCACGGCCAGCCCCAGCATTTT. It codes for CASSQSEGHGQPQHF.